This T cell receptor (beta chain) was sequenced in a study of OX40 agonist ivuxolimab in advanced cancers. Study overall: Ivuxolimab was delivered to patients intravenously every 2 weeks at doses spanning 0.01 to 10 mg/kg. Overall study findings and caveats: On average, a greater number of expanded clones characterised CD8+ T cells relative to CD4+. Expanded peripheral T cell antigen specificity was not determined.

This clone was counted once. Its antigen is undetermined. Clones were sequenced by immunoSEQ multiplex PCR, and TCRdb holds only the in-frame ones, with some missing. Of 65,000 to 95,000 clones in the sample, 88% are singletons; the top ten hold approximately 0.47%. Peripheral blood came from all dose cohorts at three timepoints. Per the germline V gene, CDR1 is SGHNT and CDR2 is YYREEE (reference sequence). The CDR3 is 16 amino acids. V was cut by 0 bases and J by 0 bases, with 12 bases left in between. The origin of this receptor is an adult with an advanced solid tumor such as melanoma, head and neck, liver or kidney cancer. This chain uses TRBV5-4 with TRBJ1-2; weak D call: TRBD1 (5 bases). The sequencing here drew on CD4+ or CD8+ T cells sorted from blood, taken in a trial of the OX40 agonist ivuxolimab. In DNA, the CDR3 is TGTGCCAGCAGCTTGGGAGCAGGGCAAGCTAACTATGGCTACACCTTC. Its protein is CASSLGAGQANYGYTF.